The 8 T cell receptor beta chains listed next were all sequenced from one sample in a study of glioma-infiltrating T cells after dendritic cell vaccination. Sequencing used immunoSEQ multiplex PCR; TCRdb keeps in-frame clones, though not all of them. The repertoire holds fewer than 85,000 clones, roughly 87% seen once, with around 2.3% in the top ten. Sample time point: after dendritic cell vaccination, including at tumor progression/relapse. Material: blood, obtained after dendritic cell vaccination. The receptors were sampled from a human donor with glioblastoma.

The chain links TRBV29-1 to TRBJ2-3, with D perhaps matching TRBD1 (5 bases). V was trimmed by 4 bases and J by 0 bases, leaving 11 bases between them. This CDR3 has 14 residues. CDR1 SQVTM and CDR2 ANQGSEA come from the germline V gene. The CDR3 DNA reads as TGCAGCGTTGGGACAAATCCTAGCACAGATACGCAGTATTTT. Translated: CSVGTNPSTDTQYF.

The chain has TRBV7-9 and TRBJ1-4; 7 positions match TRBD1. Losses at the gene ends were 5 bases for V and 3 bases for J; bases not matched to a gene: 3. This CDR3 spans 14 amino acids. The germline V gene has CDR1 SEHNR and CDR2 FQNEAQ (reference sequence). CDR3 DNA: TGTGCCAGCAGCCTTGGGACAGCTAATGAAAAACTGTTTTTT. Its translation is CASSLGTANEKLFF.

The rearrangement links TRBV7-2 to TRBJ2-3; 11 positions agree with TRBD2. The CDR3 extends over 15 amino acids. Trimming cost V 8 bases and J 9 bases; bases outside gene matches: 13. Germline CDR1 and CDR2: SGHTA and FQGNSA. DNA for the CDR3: TGTGCCAGCTTCCCGGGGCTAGCGGGAGGAGCGACGCAGTATTTT. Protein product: CASFPGLAGGATQYF.

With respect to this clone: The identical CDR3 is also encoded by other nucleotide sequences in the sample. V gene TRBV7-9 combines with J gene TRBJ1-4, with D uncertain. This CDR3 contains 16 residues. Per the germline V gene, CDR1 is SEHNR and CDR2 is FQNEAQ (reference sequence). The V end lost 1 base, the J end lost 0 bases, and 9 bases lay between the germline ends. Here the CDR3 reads CASSLVSGATNEKLFF. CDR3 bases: TGTGCCAGCAGCTTAGTTTCAGGCGCAACTAATGAAAAACTGTTTTTT.

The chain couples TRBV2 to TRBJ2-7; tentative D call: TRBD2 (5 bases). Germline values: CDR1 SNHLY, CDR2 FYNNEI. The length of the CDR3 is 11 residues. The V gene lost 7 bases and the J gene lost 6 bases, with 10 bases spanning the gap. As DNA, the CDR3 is TGTGCCAGCACCCAGGAGGCCGAGCAGTACTTC. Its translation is CASTQEAEQYF.

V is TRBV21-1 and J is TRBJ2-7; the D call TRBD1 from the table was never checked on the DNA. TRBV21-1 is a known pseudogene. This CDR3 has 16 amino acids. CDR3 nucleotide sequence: TGTGCCAGCAGCCCCTGCTCCGGGACAGGGGCCTACGAGCAGTACTTC. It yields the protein CASSPCSGTGAYEQYF.

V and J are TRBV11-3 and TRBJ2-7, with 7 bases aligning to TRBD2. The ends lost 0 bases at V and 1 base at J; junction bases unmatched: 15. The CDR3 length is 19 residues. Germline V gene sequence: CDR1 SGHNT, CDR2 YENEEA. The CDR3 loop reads CASSLDYPERRERSYEQYF. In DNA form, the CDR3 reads TGTGCCAGCAGCTTAGATTACCCGGAGAGGCGGGAGAGGTCCTACGAGCAGTACTTC.

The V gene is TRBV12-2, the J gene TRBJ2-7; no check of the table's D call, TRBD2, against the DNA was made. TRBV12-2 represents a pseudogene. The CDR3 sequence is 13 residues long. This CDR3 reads CASRSKREYEQYF. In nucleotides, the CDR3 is TGTGCAAGTCGCTCAAAGAGGGAATACGAGCAGTACTTC.